The 18 T cell receptor beta chains below come from one sample, sequenced in a study of blood T cell repertoires in COVID-19. Profiled with immunoSEQ multiplex PCR; TCRdb holds only in-frame clones, not every one. Of some 43,000 clones listed, 65% to 85% are singletons. Sequenced sample: peripheral blood. The receptors were gathered from a man aged 35 to 55 with active or convalescent COVID-19.

This chain connects TRBV5-4 to TRBJ2-1, with a possible D match to TRBD2 (6 bases). The CDR3 has 12 amino acids. CDR1 and CDR2 from the germline V gene are SGHNT and YYREEE (reference sequence). The ends were cut back, 4 bases at V and 4 bases at J, with 6 bases in the middle. The chain's CDR3 is CASSGTYNEQFF. The CDR3 nucleotides are TGTGCCAGCAGCGGGACTTACAATGAGCAGTTCTTC.

The rearrangement uses TRBV18 and TRBJ1-1; D might be TRBD1 (5 bases). CDR1 KGHSH and CDR2 LQKENI come from the germline V gene. V shed 3 bases and J shed 4 bases, with 12 bases lying between them. The CDR3 is made up of 14 amino acids. The CDR3 region has the DNA TGTGCCAGCTCACCCGAACAGGATAGCACTGAAGCTTTCTTT. It translates to CASSPEQDSTEAFF.

The chain employs TRBV5-1 and TRBJ2-7; D might be TRBD2 (5 bases). This CDR3 region has 13 residues. The germline CDR1 and CDR2 sequences are SGHRS and YFSETQ. V lost 6 bases and J lost 3, with 13 bases in between. The CDR3: CASKISEGYEQYF. In DNA, the CDR3 is TGCGCCAGCAAAATCTCCGAGGGCTACGAGCAGTACTTC. The whole variable domain, filled in from reference TRBV5-1 and TRBJ2-7, reads KAGVTQTPRYLIKTRGQQVTLSCSPISGHRSVSWYQQTPGQGLQFLFEYFSETQRNKGNFPGRFSGRQFSNSRSEMNVSTLELGDSALYLCASKISEGYEQYFGPGTRLTVT.

The gene calls are TRBV5-1 and TRBJ2-7, with 8 bases identical to TRBD1. The germline CDR1 and CDR2 sequences are SGHRS and YFSETQ. This CDR3 has 15 amino acids. With V trimmed by 0 bases and J by 4 bases, 6 bases remained unmatched. The CDR3 DNA follows: TGCGCCAGCAGCTTGGCCAGTCAGGGGGCATACGAGCAGTACTTC. It codes for CASSLASQGAYEQYF.

V gene TRBV15 combines with J gene TRBJ1-4; 9 bases agree with TRBD1. This CDR3 has 16 amino acids. V lost 5 bases to trimming and J lost 4 bases; unmatched junction nucleotides: 8. Per germline, CDR1 LNHNV and CDR2 YYDKDF (reference sequence). The CDR3 region has the DNA TGTGCCACCAGCTCCCTACAGGGGGCTGTTAATGAAAAACTGTTTTTT. Its translation: CATSSLQGAVNEKLFF.

V gene TRBV27 combines with J gene TRBJ2-6; TRBD1 agrees at 10 bases. There are 15 residues in the CDR3. V gave up 6 bases and J gave up 7 bases; unmatched junction bases: 6. Germline CDR1 is MNHEY and CDR2 is SMNVEV (reference sequence). CDR3 region: CASSTGTGEANVLTF. The CDR3 bases are TGTGCCAGCAGCACCGGGACAGGGGAAGCCAACGTCCTGACTTTC.

This sequence joins TRBV28 and TRBJ2-2; D is uncertain. V was clipped by 6 bases and J by 6 bases, with 8 bases between them. The CDR3 is 12 amino acids. The germline CDR1 and CDR2 sequences are MDHEN and SYDVKM. CDR3 amino acids: CASRGGPGELFF. The CDR3 DNA sequence: TGTGCCAGCAGGGGTGGGCCCGGGGAGCTGTTTTTT.

J is TRBJ2-7 and V is TRBV7-3; D not resolved. The CDR3 runs to 14 residues. Germline CDR1 and CDR2: SGHTA and FQGTGA. V gave up 6 bases and J gave up 0 bases, with 12 bases separating them. The CDR3 bases are TGTGCCAGCAGGCCCTCGTCGAGCTCCTACGAGCAGTACTTC. It translates to CASRPSSSSYEQYF.

The chain employs TRBV5-6 and TRBJ2-7; 9 bases agree with TRBD1. The V segment lost 0 bases and the J segment 2 bases; nucleotides outside the gene matches: 0. Germline V gene lookup returns CDR1 SGHDT and CDR2 YYEEEE. The CDR3 loop spans 14 amino acids. Here the CDR3 DNA reads TGTGCCAGCAGCTTGGGACAGGGGGCCTACGAGCAGTACTTC. Encoded protein: CASSLGQGAYEQYF.

This clone has only one observation. V gene TRBV7-3 combines with J gene TRBJ2-1; D perhaps matches TRBD1 (6 bases). V was clipped by 6 bases and J by 8 bases, with 17 bases between them. CDR3 length equals 14 residues. Germline-derived CDR1 and CDR2 are SGHTA and FQGTGA. The CDR3 nucleotides are TGTGCCAGCAGAGGACCAGGGTCAGGGGATGAGCAGTTCTTC. It specifies CASRGPGSGDEQFF.

V usage is TRBV29-1 and J usage is TRBJ1-2, with 8 nucleotides matching TRBD1. The germline gives CDR1 SQVTM, CDR2 ANQGSEA. After removal of 1 base from V and 7 bases from J, the junction contained 8 bases not matched to a gene. The CDR3 totals 14 residues. The CDR3 DNA reads as TGCAGCGTTGAAGGGAGGCAGGGGGCCGTTGGCTACACCTTC. Amino acid sequence: CSVEGRQGAVGYTF.

Here the CDR3 reads CASSRSSTPPRTNTGELFF. The CDR3 bases are TGTGCCAGCAGCCGGTCATCGACTCCTCCAAGGACGAACACCGGGGAGCTGTTTTTT. V usage is TRBV5-5 and J usage is TRBJ2-2; D uncertain. The CDR3 runs 19 residues. With 4 bases removed from V and 0 bases from J, the gap between germline ends came to 22 bases. The germline CDR1 and CDR2 sequences are SGHKS and YYEKEE (reference sequence).

The rearrangement uses TRBV5-4 and TRBJ2-1; D call uncertain. This CDR3 contains 13 residues. The V gene's germline CDR1 is SGHNT and CDR2 YYREEE (reference sequence). V shed 3 bases and J shed 7 bases, with 11 bases lying between them. CDR3 coding DNA: TGTGCCAGCAGCTCCCCTGTCTCGAATGAGCAGTTCTTC. It specifies CASSSPVSNEQFF.

The chain joins TRBV6-5 to TRBJ2-2; D is ambiguous. CDR3 size: 11 residues. V dropped 8 bases and J dropped 5 bases, with 6 bases sitting between them. Germline assignment: CDR1 MNHEY and CDR2 SVGAGI. CDR3 nucleotides: TGTGCCAGCCAGTTTACCGGGGAGCTGTTTTTT. This codes for CASQFTGELFF.

The V gene is TRBV7-9, the J gene TRBJ1-1; maybe TRBD1 (5 bases). V lost 5 bases and J lost 3, with 10 bases in between. Per the germline V gene, CDR1 is SEHNR and CDR2 is FQNEAQ (reference sequence). CDR3 size: 13 residues. The CDR3 here is CASSQGGDTEAFF. For the CDR3, the DNA is TGTGCCAGCAGCCAGGGAGGGGACACTGAAGCTTTCTTT.

The chain couples TRBV29-1 to TRBJ1-1, with TRBD1 matching over 7 bases. V trimming: 7 bases; J trimming: 0 bases; junction bases outside the gene matches: 8. Germline V lookup: CDR1 SQVTM, CDR2 ANQGSEA. The CDR3 sequence is 14 residues long. As DNA, the CDR3 is TGCAGCGCCGTACTGGACAGGTTGAACACTGAAGCTTTCTTT. It codes for CSAVLDRLNTEAFF.

The V gene is TRBV9, the J gene TRBJ2-6; tentative D call: TRBD1 (6 bases). Per germline, CDR1 SGDLS and CDR2 YYNGEE. The CDR3 consists of 16 residues. Trimming removed 4 bases at V and 0 bases at J, with 11 bases between. The CDR3 loop reads CASSSDRSSGANVLTF. CDR3 nucleotide sequence: TGTGCCAGCAGCTCAGACAGGAGCTCTGGGGCCAACGTCCTGACTTTC. The full variable domain, its missing parts supplied by reference TRBV9 and TRBJ2-6, is DSGVTQTPKHLITATGQRVTLRCSPRSGDLSVYWYQQSLDQGLQFLIQYYNGEERAKGNILERFSAQQFPDLHSELNLSSLELGDSALYFCASSSDRSSGANVLTFGAGSRLTVL.

V and J are TRBV6-5 and TRBJ2-1; 12 bases map to TRBD2. This CDR3 has 15 amino acids. The V and J ends lost 7 bases and 12 bases, in that order; junction bases with no gene match: 13. CDR1 and CDR2 (germline): MNHEY, SVGAGI. The CDR3 here is CASTGELAGGKRQFF. CDR3 coding DNA: TGTGCCAGCACCGGGGAACTAGCGGGAGGTAAACGGCAGTTCTTC.